These 32 T cell receptor beta chains were all obtained from the same sample, sequenced in a study of blood T cells in healthy people across ages. Together with a sample-barcoded 5' primer, a J-beta primer mix was included in a second PCR lasting roughly 6 to 12 cycles. TCRdb passed the 5' RACE reads through MiXCR, listing each CDR3 protein once. The sample lists over 950,000 distinct CDR3 sequences; more than 30% were seen once. Sequencing used blood. The source is a man aged 18-30 years in good health.

The chain employs TRBV7-2 and TRBJ2-4, with TRBD1 as a possible D gene (6 bases). TRBJ2-7 explains the end of the DNA better; the J call may be wrong. The CDR3 is 14 residues long. CDR1 SGHTA and CDR2 FQGNSA come from the germline V gene. The CDR3 nucleotides are TGTGCCAGCAGCTTAGGGACAGATACCTGCGAGCAGTACTTC. Its translation is CASSLGTDTCEQYF.

This clonotype was picked up a small number of times. CDR3 nucleotide sequence: TGTGCCATCAGTGATTACGGGACTAGCGGGGGGCCCCCTAAGTTCTTC. It specifies CAISDYGTSGGPPKFF. The J gene is TRBJ2-1, the V gene TRBV10-3, with 15 bases that match TRBD2. CDR1 and CDR2 (germline): ENHRY, SYGVKD. The CDR3 is 16 residues long. Trimming took 3 bases from V and 14 from J; bases not matched to a gene: 11.

Regarding this clonotype: Compared with germline, one end of the junction differs, possibly owing to a read error. This sequence joins TRBV20-1 and TRBJ2-1, with D perhaps matching TRBD1 (6 bases). There are 15 residues in the CDR3. Germline CDR1 reads DFQATT; CDR2 reads SNEGSKA (reference sequence). CDR3 bases: TGCGGTGCCCCCGAAGTGGGCAGGGGCCTTATAGAGCAGTTCTTC. Translated, it gives CGAPEVGRGLIEQFF.

J is TRBJ1-3 and V is TRBV6-5, with a tentative D call TRBD1 (5 bases). The germline V gene has CDR1 MNHEY and CDR2 SVGAGI. The CDR3 contains 14 residues. The V end lost 8 bases, the J end lost 3 bases, and 14 bases lay between the germline ends. This CDR3 is CASRGGVNGNTIYF. Written as DNA, the CDR3 is TGTGCCAGCCGGGGGGGGGTGAATGGAAACACCATATATTTT.

This clonotype was recorded a few times. The V call is TRBV6-5, the J call TRBJ2-1; 7 positions match TRBD2. The CDR3 contains 12 residues. Trimming at V came to 2 bases and at J to 9 bases, leaving 1 base not matched to a gene. Germline V gene lookup returns CDR1 MNHEY and CDR2 SVGAGI. The CDR3 bases are TGTGCCAGCAGTTACGGGGAGGGTGAGCAGTTCTTC. Amino acids: CASSYGEGEQFF.

The V gene is TRBV24-1, the J gene TRBJ2-5; 11 bases are shared with TRBD1. V lost 5 bases and J lost 3; bases outside the gene matches: 1. Germline lookup yields CDR1 KGHDR and CDR2 SFDVKD. CDR3 length: 14 amino acids. DNA for the CDR3: TGTGCCACCAGTGGGACAGGGGGCGAAGAGACCCAGTACTTC. This translates into CATSGTGGEETQYF.

This clonotype was seen just once. CDR3 DNA: TGTGCCACCAACCGGGACGGCAGCTCTGGAAACACCATATATTTT. Translation gives CATNRDGSSGNTIYF. The genes are TRBV7-6 and TRBJ1-3; D may be TRBD1 (5 bases). CDR3 length: 15 amino acids. Trimming cost V 10 bases and J 0 bases, with 16 bases left between them. The germline CDR1 and CDR2 sequences are SGHVS and FNYEAQ.

This clonotype has just one count. V gene TRBV2 combines with J gene TRBJ1-1; 8 bases line up with TRBD1. J lost 10 bases, V lost 6 bases, and 10 bases had no gene match. CDR1 is SNHLY, CDR2 FYNNEI, per germline. This CDR3 comprises 13 residues. CDR3 coding DNA: TGTGCCAGCAGCCGACAGGGGACGGTGGGAGCTTTCTTT. Encoded protein: CASSRQGTVGAFF. The full variable domain, in which reference TRBV2 and TRBJ1-1 provide the parts outside the CDR3, is EPEVTQTPSHQVTQMGQEVILRCVPISNHLYFYWYRQILGQKVEFLVSFYNNEISEKSEIFDDQFSVERPDGSNFTLKIRSTKLEDSAMYFCASSRQGTVGAFFGQGTRLTVV.

The V call is TRBV9, the J call TRBJ2-2; the match to TRBD1 covers 9 bases. In germline, CDR1 is SGDLS, CDR2 YYNGEE. This CDR3 has 16 amino acids. V lost 3 bases, J lost 3 bases, and 6 bases stayed unmatched. CDR3 loop: CASSATGGADTGELFF. In nucleotides, the CDR3 is TGTGCCAGCAGCGCCACAGGGGGCGCCGACACCGGGGAGCTGTTTTTT.

This clonotype was seen many times. The rearrangement uses TRBV27 and TRBJ2-3; D tentatively fits TRBD1 or TRBD2 (5 bases each). The CDR3 loop spans 14 amino acids. Looked up from germline, CDR1 is MNHEY and CDR2 is SMNVEV (reference sequence). Trimming took 0 bases from V and 3 from J, leaving 7 bases between them. CDR3 amino acids: CASSLSWGTDTQYF. The CDR3 region has the DNA TGTGCCAGCAGTTTATCGTGGGGGACAGATACGCAGTATTTT.

The chain has TRBV10-3 and TRBJ1-2; no firm D call. Germline V CDR1 and CDR2: ENHRY, SYGVKD. Trimming took off 7 bases at V and 6 bases at J, with 21 bases between the two ends. The length of the CDR3 is 15 residues. The CDR3 DNA reads TGTGCCATCACCCGAACTCCCACTTTACCTAATGGCTACACCTTC. Amino acids: CAITRTPTLPNGYTF.

The chain carries TRBV4-3 and TRBJ2-3, with TRBD1 identical over 8 bases. The CDR3 consists of 17 residues. The germline gives CDR1 LGHNA, CDR2 YSLEER. J was trimmed by 4 bases and V by 0 bases; bases with no gene match: 9. The CDR3 DNA is TGCGCCAGCAGCCAAGAACTCGCAGGGGGCTTCCCAGATACGCAGTATTTT. Translated, it gives CASSQELAGGFPDTQYF.

The genes are TRBV30 and TRBJ2-1, with 8 positions matching TRBD2. The DNA end favors TRBJ2-7, so the J call may be wrong. The V gene's germline CDR1 is GTSNPN and CDR2 SVGIG (reference sequence). There are 12 residues in the CDR3. CDR3 sequence (DNA): TGTGCCTGCACGGGGGGGGGCAATGAGCAGTACTTC. Its translation: CACTGGGNEQYF.

This clonotype came up a few times. This chain uses TRBV7-2 with TRBJ2-3, with D maybe TRBD1 (6 bases). Germline-derived CDR1 and CDR2 are SGHTA and FQGNSA. The CDR3 runs to 17 residues. Trimming stripped 6 bases from V and 0 bases from J, with 19 bases between. CDR3 in amino acids: CASSKTGSGTSTDTQYF. CDR3 DNA sequence: TGTGCCAGCAGTAAAACAGGGTCGGGGACCAGCACAGATACGCAGTATTTT.

The chain has TRBV12-3 or TRBV12-4 and TRBJ2-7, with 10 bases aligning to TRBD2. Trimming removed 6 bases from V and 5 bases from J; junction bases left unmatched: 10. The CDR3 has 15 residues. The CDR3 DNA reads TGTGCCAGCAGCCCCGGACTAGCGGAGACAAACGAGCAGTACTTC. Protein sequence: CASSPGLAETNEQYF.

This chain connects TRBV4-2 to TRBJ2-3; 11 nucleotides match TRBD2. With V trimmed by 1 base and J by 3 bases, 3 bases remained unmatched. This CDR3 contains 16 residues. Looked up from germline, CDR1 is LGHNA and CDR2 is YNFKEQ. The CDR3 nucleotides read TGTGCCAGCAGCCAAGTACGGACTAGCGGGACAGATACGCAGTATTTT. It translates to CASSQVRTSGTDTQYF.

At least ten counts were recorded for this clonotype. V usage is TRBV12-3 or TRBV12-4 and J usage is TRBJ1-5; 9 positions match TRBD1. Trimming took 4 bases from V and 15 from J; bases not matched to a gene: 13. The CDR3 totals 14 residues. The CDR3 here is CASSSGTGLSPSHF. The CDR3 DNA follows: TGTGCCAGCAGTTCCGGGACAGGGCTTTCCCCCTCGCATTTT.

V usage is TRBV30 and J usage is TRBJ1-1, with D maybe TRBD1 (6 bases). Per the germline V gene, CDR1 is GTSNPN and CDR2 is SVGIG (reference sequence). Between the trimmed V and J ends, which lost 3 bases and 0 bases, there was a span of 11 bases. This CDR3 has 14 amino acids. CDR3 nucleotides: TGTGCCTGGAGCACCGGACAGATGAACACTGAAGCTTTCTTT. This gives the protein CAWSTGQMNTEAFF.

This clonotype was counted ten times or more. The chain combines TRBV29-1 with TRBJ2-1; 8 bases agree with TRBD2. The CDR3 totals 13 residues. The V and J ends lost 8 bases and 6 bases, in that order; junction bases with no gene match: 9. Germline values: CDR1 SQVTM, CDR2 ANQGSEA. The CDR3 coding sequence is TGCAGCCAGGGCGGGGGGCAAGGCAATGAGCAGTTCTTC. Translation: CSQGGGQGNEQFF.

This chain links TRBV12-3 or TRBV12-4 with TRBJ1-1; D unresolved. CDR3 length: 14 amino acids. Trimming pared 4 bases from V and 4 bases from J, leaving 13 bases between. The CDR3 loop is CASSSIGLVTEAFF. CDR3 sequence (DNA): TGTGCCAGCAGTTCTATAGGGCTGGTCACTGAAGCTTTCTTT.

This clonotype was seen many times. This sequence joins TRBV12-3 or TRBV12-4 and TRBJ1-4; D call uncertain. V lost 5 bases and J lost 12, with 16 bases in between. The CDR3 spans 13 residues. The CDR3 here is CASSPEGAGELFF. The DNA of the CDR3 is TGTGCCAGCAGTCCCGAGGGCGCCGGTGAACTGTTTTTT.

The CDR3 here is CATSPGQGSYNEQFF. DNA for the CDR3: TGTGCCACCAGCCCGGGACAGGGTTCCTACAATGAGCAGTTCTTC. This rearrangement joins TRBV15 to TRBJ2-1; TRBD1 aligns across 9 bases. V lost 5 bases, J lost 1 base, and 3 bases stayed unmatched. The CDR3 extends over 15 amino acids. The germline V gene has CDR1 LNHNV and CDR2 YYDKDF (reference sequence).

The chain has TRBV27 and TRBJ1-2; weak D call: TRBD1 (6 bases). Germline lookup yields CDR1 MNHEY and CDR2 SMNVEV (reference sequence). V lost 5 bases to trimming and J lost 7 bases, with 17 bases between them. This CDR3 contains 14 residues. The DNA for the CDR3 is TGTGCCAGCAGTGCACAGGGAGCCTGGGGTGGCTACACCTTC. Translating it yields CASSAQGAWGGYTF.

V usage is TRBV6-2 or TRBV6-3 and J usage is TRBJ2-2; D gene unclear. The germline V gene has CDR1 MNHEY and CDR2 SVGEGT. The CDR3 extends over 16 amino acids. V was clipped by 0 bases and J by 1 base, with 9 bases between them. CDR3 protein: CASSYSMEQNTGELFF. CDR3 DNA: TGTGCCAGCAGTTACTCGATGGAACAGAACACCGGGGAGCTGTTTTTT.

The CDR3 DNA sequence: TGCGCCAGCGTCAAGGGGTTAACCGGGGAGCTGTTTTTT. Its protein product is CASVKGLTGELFF. J is TRBJ2-2 and V is TRBV5-1; a possible D gene is TRBD1 (5 bases). Germline V gene data show CDR1 as SGHRS and CDR2 as YFSETQ. Trimming took off 7 bases at V and 5 bases at J, with 12 bases between the two ends. This CDR3 is 13 amino acids long. Combining the CDR3 with reference TRBV5-1 and TRBJ2-2 gives the whole variable domain KAGVTQTPRYLIKTRGQQVTLSCSPISGHRSVSWYQQTPGQGLQFLFEYFSETQRNKGNFPGRFSGRQFSNSRSEMNVSTLELGDSALYLCASVKGLTGELFFGEGSRLTVL.

This clonotype was seen only a few times. The V call is TRBV9, the J call TRBJ2-3, with D possibly being TRBD1 (6 bases). This CDR3 has 14 residues. Looked up from germline, CDR1 is SGDLS and CDR2 is YYNGEE. The V end was cut by 4 bases, the J end by 2 bases, with 11 bases between. The CDR3 spells CASSRPGATDTQYF. The CDR3 coding sequence is TGTGCCAGCAGCCGACCAGGGGCCACAGATACGCAGTATTTT.

V usage is TRBV10-3 and J usage is TRBJ1-6; 9 bases agree with TRBD1. The CDR3 is 16 amino acids. Germline V gene lookup returns CDR1 ENHRY and CDR2 SYGVKD. V lost 7 bases and J lost 6; bases outside the gene matches: 10. The CDR3 region is CAINEDRGKTNSPLHF. The CDR3 coding sequence is TGTGCCATCAATGAAGACAGGGGGAAGACTAATTCACCCCTCCACTTT.

The CDR3 nucleotides read TGTGCCAGCAGCCAAGAATTCATAGCGGGGAGGGCAAATGAGCAGTACTTC. This encodes CASSQEFIAGRANEQYF. The chain couples TRBV3-1 to TRBJ2-5, with 8 positions matching TRBD2. Germline V CDR1 and CDR2: LGHDT, YNNKEL (reference sequence). This CDR3 has 17 amino acids. The V gene end was trimmed by 0 bases and the J gene end by 11 bases; junction bases not matched to a gene: 17.

V usage is TRBV20-1 and J usage is TRBJ1-4, with a weak D call TRBD1 (5 bases). The V gene's germline CDR1 is DFQATT and CDR2 SNEGSKA (reference sequence). Trimming shortened V by 6 bases and J by 5 bases, and 22 bases separated the two germline ends. This CDR3 is 16 amino acids long. As DNA, the CDR3 is TGCAGTGCGCCGTCGCCGGGGATAGGGGCAAATGAAAAACTGTTTTTT. This sequence encodes CSAPSPGIGANEKLFF.

This rearrangement joins TRBV20-1 to TRBJ2-3; TRBD2 agrees at 8 bases. V shed 1 base, J shed 1 base, and the junction held 7 bases outside the gene matches. The CDR3 sequence is 16 residues long. The germline V gene encodes CDR1 DFQATT and CDR2 SNEGSKA (reference sequence). The CDR3 bases are TGCAGTGCTAGAGGGACTAGCCAAGTCCGCACAGATACGCAGTATTTT. This gives the protein CSARGTSQVRTDTQYF.

In this sample, this clonotype turned up a few times. The chain joins TRBV6-2 or TRBV6-3 to TRBJ1-5; D is undetermined. The CDR3 loop spans 14 amino acids. Trimming cost V 11 bases and J 0 bases, with 14 bases left between them. The germline CDR1 and CDR2 sequences are MNHEY and SVGEGT. Here the CDR3 DNA reads TGTGCCGCCCGGGAGGGTGATAGCAATCAGCCCCAGCATTTT. Residues: CAAREGDSNQPQHF.

This chain links TRBV20-1 with TRBJ2-3, with unresolved D. The assigned J gene may be wrong: the sequence end matches TRBJ1-5 better. This CDR3 region has 15 residues. The germline CDR1 and CDR2 sequences are DFQATT and SNEGSKA (reference sequence). In DNA form, the CDR3 reads TGCAGTGCTACGCTTTTAGCGGGGAGCACAGATACGCAGCATTTT. Translated: CSATLLAGSTDTQHF.